The 29 T cell receptor beta chains reported below all come from one sample, sequenced in a study of T cell repertoires in cytomegalovirus infection. TCRdb analysed the reads with MiXCR anew, one entry per CDR3 protein. The sample lists around 630,000 distinct CDR3 sequences, 20% to 25% occurring once. Sequencing was done on a sample of CD8+ T cells from PBMCs. The receptors come from a human donor in good health (CMV status not recorded). Some clones in this sample may be carry-over from other donors' samples.

The sample holds one count of this clonotype. V usage is TRBV5-1 and J usage is TRBJ2-1, with D possibly TRBD2 on 6 matching bases. Looked up from germline, CDR1 is SGHRS and CDR2 is YFSETQ. With 4 bases removed from V and 4 bases from J, the gap between germline ends came to 18 bases. This CDR3 spans 16 amino acids. CDR3 amino acids: CASSLDWDLTYNEQFF. CDR3 nucleotide sequence: TGCGCCAGCAGCCTAGATTGGGACTTGACGTACAATGAGCAGTTCTTC.

This clonotype was recorded at least ten times. The J gene is TRBJ1-4, the V gene TRBV4-1, with TRBD1 matching over 7 bases. CDR1 and CDR2 (germline): MGHRA, YSYEKL. The CDR3 is 14 amino acids. V shed 5 bases and J 5 bases; nucleotides not matched to a gene: 5. The CDR3 region is CASSSRTGNEKLFF. The CDR3 DNA reads as TGCGCCAGCAGCTCACGGACAGGAAATGAAAAACTGTTTTTT.

This clonotype has more than one count but fewer than ten. The chain employs TRBV19 and TRBJ1-1; D might be TRBD1 (5 bases). Trimming stripped 3 bases from V and 6 bases from J, with 14 bases between. The CDR3 is 14 amino acids. Germline loops: CDR1 LNHDA, CDR2 SQIVND (reference sequence). CDR3 bases: TGTGCCAGTAGTATGGTACAGGTGTTGTCTGAAGCTTTCTTT. It yields the protein CASSMVQVLSEAFF.

The chain is built from TRBV23-1 and TRBJ1-2; possibly TRBD1 for D (5 bases). TRBV23-1 is marked as an open reading frame, function uncertain. The V gene lost 4 bases and the J gene lost 5 bases, with 17 bases spanning the gap. CDR3 length: 15 residues. The CDR3 region is CASSRARQHGYGYTF. CDR3 DNA: TGCGCCAGCAGTCGAGCCCGACAGCACGGATATGGCTACACCTTC.

This clonotype has only a few counts. V and J are TRBV7-2 and TRBJ2-7; 9 nucleotides align to TRBD1. The CDR3 extends over 16 amino acids. The V segment lost 2 bases and the J segment 3 bases; nucleotides outside the gene matches: 8. Germline loops: CDR1 SGHTA, CDR2 FQGNSA. The chain's CDR3 is CASSLLAETGGYEQYF. For the CDR3, the DNA is TGTGCCAGCAGCTTATTGGCCGAGACAGGGGGCTACGAGCAGTACTTC.

The chain carries TRBV4-1 and TRBJ2-7; D unclear. This CDR3 contains 17 residues. CDR1 and CDR2 from the germline V gene are MGHRA and YSYEKL. The V gene lost 0 bases and the J gene lost 1 base, with 16 bases spanning the gap. The CDR3, as DNA: TGCGCCAGCAGCCAAGATCTATTTCAATCATCTTCCTACGAGCAGTACTTC. Its translation is CASSQDLFQSSSYEQYF.

This clonotype came up a few times. This rearrangement joins TRBV12-3 or TRBV12-4 to TRBJ1-2, with D unresolved. The CDR3 contains 14 residues. Trimming stripped 3 bases from V and 6 bases from J, with 14 bases between. The CDR3 DNA reads as TGTGCCAGCAGTTTTCAAGGGCTCGAGAATGGCTACACCTTC. It encodes CASSFQGLENGYTF.

As to this clonotype: Just one base apart from a much larger clone, this may be a read error. The J gene is TRBJ2-3, the V gene TRBV6-2 or TRBV6-3; D is unresolved. This CDR3 has 15 residues. Per germline, CDR1 MNHEY and CDR2 SVGEGT. DNA for the CDR3: TGTGCCAGCAATTACAACTATCCTGGTACAGATACGCAGTATTTT. Translating it yields CASNYNYPGTDTQYF.

This clonotype was seen a handful of times. This rearrangement joins TRBV20-1 to TRBJ2-1, with TRBD1 as a possible D gene (5 bases). CDR3 length equals 16 residues. The ends were cut back, 2 bases at V and 1 base at J, with 15 bases in the middle. Germline V gene lookup returns CDR1 DFQATT and CDR2 SNEGSKA (reference sequence). This CDR3 reads CSARKQGVGSYNEQFF. The CDR3, as DNA: TGCAGTGCTAGAAAACAAGGGGTGGGTTCCTACAATGAGCAGTTCTTC.

V is TRBV6-5 and J is TRBJ2-3; D might be TRBD2 (6 bases). The V and J ends lost 7 bases and 1 base respectively, with 21 bases between them. Germline V gives CDR1 MNHEY, CDR2 SVGAGI. The CDR3 has 17 residues. Here the CDR3 DNA reads TGTGCCAGCACTTCCCATCCTTTAGCGGTGGGCACAGATACGCAGTATTTT. It yields the protein CASTSHPLAVGTDTQYF.

The V call is TRBV15, the J call TRBJ2-6, with 7 bases matching TRBD1. The CDR3 length is 15 residues. After removal of 8 bases from V and 1 base from J, the junction contained 5 bases not matched to a gene. Per germline, CDR1 LNHNV and CDR2 YYDKDF (reference sequence). This chain's CDR3 is CATAKDRSGANVLTF. The CDR3 nucleotides are TGTGCCACCGCCAAGGACAGGTCTGGGGCCAACGTCCTGACTTTC.

In this sample, this clonotype turned up many times. The J gene is TRBJ2-3, the V gene TRBV6-6; no clear D. V was pared by 6 bases and J by 0 bases, with 22 bases between. The CDR3 runs to 18 residues. Germline CDR1 reads MNHNY; CDR2 reads SVGAGI (reference sequence). The CDR3 reads CASRMRRGSDGSTDTQYF. The DNA for the CDR3 is TGTGCCAGCAGAATGAGACGAGGTAGTGATGGTAGCACAGATACGCAGTATTTT.

The chain recombines TRBV12-5 with TRBJ2-1; D unclear. CDR1 and CDR2 (germline): LGHNT, FRNRAP. This CDR3 has 12 amino acids. With 6 bases removed from V and 8 bases from J, the gap between germline ends came to 11 bases. The chain's CDR3 is CASGLNADEQFF. The CDR3 nucleotides are TGTGCTAGTGGCCTCAACGCCGATGAGCAGTTCTTC. Based on the CDR3 plus reference TRBV12-5 and TRBJ2-1, the full variable domain is DARVTQTPRHKVTEMGQEVTMRCQPILGHNTVFWYRQTMMQGLELLAYFRNRAPLDDSGMPKDRFSAEMPDATLATLKIQPSEPRDSAVYFCASGLNADEQFFGPGTRLTVL.

The chain links TRBV28 to TRBJ2-2, with 8 bases fitting TRBD1. Germline V gives CDR1 MDHEN, CDR2 SYDVKM. The CDR3 has 16 amino acids. After removal of 4 bases from V and 0 bases from J, the junction contained 4 bases not matched to a gene. This CDR3 is CASSYTGGTNTGELFF. CDR3 in DNA: TGTGCCAGCAGTTATACAGGGGGGACGAACACCGGGGAGCTGTTTTTT.

The rearrangement joins TRBV29-1 to TRBJ2-2; the D call may be TRBD1 or TRBD2 (5 bases each). Looked up from germline, CDR1 is SQVTM and CDR2 is ANQGSEA. This CDR3 is built from 12 residues. Trimming shortened V by 3 bases and J by 6 bases, and 8 bases separated the two germline ends. CDR3 DNA: TGCAGCGTTGAGGGGGTAGCCGGGGAGCTGTTTTTT. It is translated as CSVEGVAGELFF.

V gene TRBV7-4 combines with J gene TRBJ1-2, with 9 bases aligning to TRBD1. V shed 0 bases, J shed 6 bases, and the junction held 5 bases outside the gene matches. Germline CDR1 reads SGHVT; CDR2 reads SQSDAQ. The CDR3 spans 15 residues. The CDR3 region is CASSLARDRENGYTF. The CDR3 nucleotides read TGTGCCAGCAGCTTAGCCCGGGACAGGGAGAATGGCTACACCTTC.

In its sample, this clonotype was seen a few times. This chain joins TRBV12-3 or TRBV12-4 and TRBJ2-6, with a possible D match to TRBD2 (5 bases). CDR3 length: 16 residues. Trimming cost V 5 bases and J 4 bases, with 15 bases left between them. The CDR3 here is CASSLRTYSGANVLTF. The CDR3 region has the DNA TGTGCCAGCAGTCTCAGGACTTACTCCGGGGCCAACGTCCTGACTTTC.

This clonotype was recorded a few times. This rearrangement joins TRBV14 to TRBJ2-1; 7 positions match TRBD1. CDR3 length: 18 residues. The germline V gene has CDR1 SGHDN and CDR2 FVKESK. Germline trimming cut 0 bases from V and 8 bases from J; bases unmatched to any gene: 16. For the CDR3, the DNA is TGTGCCAGCAGCCAAGATATTACGGACAGGATGGTCTTAGATGAGCAGTTCTTC. Protein product: CASSQDITDRMVLDEQFF.

This clonotype was seen more than once but under ten times. The chain has TRBV5-6 and TRBJ1-1; 12 nucleotides agree with TRBD1. This CDR3 region has 13 residues. Germline V CDR1 and CDR2: SGHDT, YYEEEE. Trimming removed 10 bases from V and 5 bases from J; junction bases left unmatched: 6. CDR3 in DNA: TGTGCCGGGGGACAGGGGGCTGGGACTGAAGCTTTCTTT. This translates into CAGGQGAGTEAFF.

This clonotype was recorded a few times. CDR3 loop: CASAGKVTDTQYF. The CDR3 coding sequence is TGCGCCAGCGCTGGAAAGGTGACAGATACGCAGTATTTT. The V and J genes are TRBV23-1 and TRBJ2-3; unclear D gene. TRBV23-1 is reported as an ORF; its role is uncertain. The V end was cut by 8 bases, the J end by 3 bases, with 12 bases between. The CDR3 has 13 residues.

Only a few counts were recorded for this clonotype. The rearrangement links TRBV6-5 to TRBJ2-1; D is undetermined. With 2 bases removed from V and 7 bases from J, the gap between germline ends came to 18 bases. The CDR3 has 16 amino acids. Germline V gene data show CDR1 as MNHEY and CDR2 as SVGAGI. The CDR3 region has the DNA TGTGCCAGCAGTTACCAGGCGGCCGGCTACAATAATGAGCAGTTCTTC. It specifies CASSYQAAGYNNEQFF.

This clonotype showed up just a few times. V gene TRBV29-1 combines with J gene TRBJ1-2; TRBD1 might be the D (5 bases). CDR1 and CDR2 from the germline V gene are SQVTM and ANQGSEA. CDR3 length: 13 residues. The V and J ends lost 6 bases and 6 bases respectively, with 17 bases between them. The DNA for the CDR3 is TGCAGCGTGGGGCCCCGGGGTTACGATGGCTACACCTTC. Its protein product is CSVGPRGYDGYTF. Full variable domain (rest looked up from reference TRBV29-1 and TRBJ1-2): SAVISQKPSRDICQRGTSLTIQCQVDSQVTMMFWYRQQPGQSLTLIATANQGSEATYESGFVIDKFPISRPNLTFSTLTVSNMSPEDSSIYLCSVGPRGYDGYTFGSGTRLTVV.

This clonotype was seen a few times. The chain combines TRBV7-6 with TRBJ2-1, with D tentatively TRBD2 (6 bases). The germline CDR1 and CDR2 sequences are SGHVS and FNYEAQ. V dropped 5 bases and J dropped 0 bases, with 17 bases sitting between them. The CDR3 length is 17 residues. The CDR3 DNA sequence: TGTGCCAGCAGCCCCACCGGACTATCAACCTCCTACAATGAGCAGTTCTTC. It codes for CASSPTGLSTSYNEQFF.

V is TRBV9 and J is TRBJ1-5; 7 positions agree with TRBD1. With V trimmed by 3 bases and J by 5 bases, 5 bases remained unmatched. Germline V gene data show CDR1 as SGDLS and CDR2 as YYNGEE. The CDR3 runs 14 residues. The CDR3 sequence: CASSATGAHQPQHF. The CDR3 DNA sequence: TGTGCCAGCAGCGCCACAGGGGCCCATCAGCCCCAGCATTTT.

The chain couples TRBV6-5 to TRBJ2-1; D may be TRBD1 or TRBD2 (5 bases each). The CDR3 consists of 13 residues. Per the germline V gene, CDR1 is MNHEY and CDR2 is SVGAGI. The V end was cut by 10 bases, the J end by 4 bases, with 14 bases between. This chain's CDR3 is CATGDGAYNEQFF. The DNA for the CDR3 is TGTGCCACCGGGGACGGGGCATACAATGAGCAGTTCTTC.

About this clonotype itself: Just one base apart from a much larger clone, this may be a read error. This chain uses TRBV25-1 with TRBJ2-2; D gene ambiguous. CDR1 is MGHDK and CDR2 is SYGVNS in the germline V gene. There are 16 residues in the CDR3. The CDR3 DNA is TGTGCCAACAGTGTCCGCGGTCCACGGAACACCGGGGAGCTGTTTTTT. Its protein is CANSVRGPRNTGELFF. The whole variable domain, remainder taken from reference TRBV25-1 and TRBJ2-2, is EADIYQTPRYLVIGTGKKITLECSQTMGHDKMYWYQQDPGMELHLIHYSYGVNSTEKGDLSSESTVSRIRTEHFPLTLESARPSHTSQYLCANSVRGPRNTGELFFGEGSRLTVL.

V usage is TRBV10-3 and J usage is TRBJ2-1; D may be TRBD1 or TRBD2 (5 bases each). Between the trimmed V and J ends, which lost 7 bases and 8 bases, there was a span of 21 bases. Germline CDR1 reads ENHRY; CDR2 reads SYGVKD. The CDR3 is 15 residues long. The CDR3 nucleotides are TGTGCCATCAAGGGACCGGTGGCACGAGGGGATGAGCAGTTCTTC. It encodes CAIKGPVARGDEQFF.

This clonotype has just a few counts. This sequence joins TRBV29-1 and TRBJ2-1; 13 bases are shared with TRBD2. The junction had 9 bases not matched to a gene; V was cut back by 3 bases and J by 10 bases. The germline CDR1 and CDR2 sequences are SQVTM and ANQGSEA. The CDR3 covers 15 residues. CDR3 in amino acids: CSVETGLAGVGEQFF. DNA of the CDR3: TGCAGCGTTGAGACAGGACTAGCGGGGGTGGGCGAGCAGTTCTTC.

The rearrangement joins TRBV3-1 to TRBJ2-3; perhaps TRBD2 as D (6 bases). Germline V gives CDR1 LGHDT, CDR2 YNNKEL (reference sequence). The V and J ends lost 4 bases and 2 bases respectively, with 13 bases between them. There are 15 residues in the CDR3. CDR3 nucleotides: TGTGCCAGCAGCCTGTTCGGGGGAACCACAGATACGCAGTATTTT. Its translation: CASSLFGGTTDTQYF.